The source of this T cell receptor beta chain is a study of T cells after posttransplantation cyclophosphamide. The study, taken as a whole, reports: After PTCy, TRB diversity resembled that of CNI/methotrexate controls.

Remarks on this clone: The antigen is not known.

Assay used: immunoSEQ multiplex PCR; TCRdb lists only in-frame clones, some missing. The sample gives about 28,000 clones, more than 80% of which show up once; less than 3.5% is in the top ten. Trimming pared 8 bases from V and 0 bases from J, leaving 7 bases between. This CDR3 has 12 amino acids. Per the germline V gene, CDR1 is ENHRY and CDR2 is SYGVKD. The sequence was obtained from a man aged 45 to 65. Sequenced material: PBMCs. The rearrangement joins TRBV10-3 to TRBJ1-2; D may be TRBD1 (5 bases). Here the CDR3 DNA reads TGTGCCATCGGGGCAGCTAACTATGGCTACACCTTC. This gives the protein CAIGAANYGYTF.